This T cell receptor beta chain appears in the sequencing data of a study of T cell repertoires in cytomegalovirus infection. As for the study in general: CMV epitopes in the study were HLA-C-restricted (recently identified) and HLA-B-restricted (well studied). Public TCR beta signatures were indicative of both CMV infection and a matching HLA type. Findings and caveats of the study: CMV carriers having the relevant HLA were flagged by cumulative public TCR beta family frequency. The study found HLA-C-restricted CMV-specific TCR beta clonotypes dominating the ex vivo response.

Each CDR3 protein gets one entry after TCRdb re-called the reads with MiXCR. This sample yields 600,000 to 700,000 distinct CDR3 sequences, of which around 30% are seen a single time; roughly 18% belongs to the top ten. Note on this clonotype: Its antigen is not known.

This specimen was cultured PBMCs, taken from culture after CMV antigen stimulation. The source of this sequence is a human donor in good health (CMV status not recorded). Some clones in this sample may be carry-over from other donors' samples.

The CDR3, as DNA: TGTGCCAGCAGCTTAGCGGCCGGGACAGGTGCAACTAATGAAAAACTGTTTTTT. Protein sequence: CASSLAAGTGATNEKLFF. The rearrangement links TRBV7-9 to TRBJ1-4, with 8 bases fitting TRBD1. Per germline, CDR1 SEHNR and CDR2 FQNEAQ (reference sequence). V lost 0 bases to trimming and J lost 0 bases; unmatched junction nucleotides: 6. The CDR3 consists of 18 residues.